Listed here are 2 T cell receptor beta chains from one sample, sequenced in a study of T-cell reconstitution after alpha-beta-depleted transplantation in children. The authors prepared the TCRbeta library with unique molecular identifiers. TCRdb re-called the PCR reads with MiXCR, one entry per CDR3 protein. This sample has around 380,000 distinct CDR3 sequences, with about 11% found just once. The source was PBMCs from the stem cell graft donor, collected from the stem cell graft. The receptors here all came from a human donor who donated a stem cell graft to a child with acute myeloid leukemia.

In its sample, this clonotype was seen a few times. The rearrangement joins TRBV20-1 to TRBJ2-7; D may match TRBD1 or TRBD2 (6 bases each). Germline lookup yields CDR1 DFQATT and CDR2 SNEGSKA (reference sequence). The CDR3 length is 14 residues. V lost 1 base, J lost 4 bases, and 14 bases lay in between. CDR3 DNA: TGCAGTGCTAGAGCCGGGGGCGGCAGGTACGAGCAGTACGTC. Its translation is CSARAGGGRYEQYV.

This clonotype occurred a few times. V gene TRBV12-3 or TRBV12-4 combines with J gene TRBJ1-6; 7 nucleotides agree with TRBD1. This CDR3 has 16 amino acids. J gave up 9 bases and V 5 bases, and 13 bases lay outside the gene matches. CDR3 in DNA: TGTGCCAGCAGTCATTCCACAGGGGAGACGTTTTCACCCCTCCACTTT. It yields the protein CASSHSTGETFSPLHF.